The clone carrying this TCR beta chain was seen a few times. Antigen: not known. From the 5' RACE reads, TCRdb called clonotypes with MiXCR, one entry per CDR3 protein. The data show 30,000 to 40,000 distinct CDR3 sequences, about 8% seen once. This specimen belongs to a study of early T cells in non-severe SARS-CoV-2 infection. Notes on the study in general: VDJdb matching skewed toward anti-spike CD8 responses, missing private and CD4 specificities.

The V gene lost 0 bases and the J gene lost 0 bases, with 12 bases spanning the gap. Per the germline V gene, CDR1 is MGHRA and CDR2 is YSYEKL. The CDR3 length is 17 residues. This TCR was recovered from an adult who was a healthcare worker with PCR-confirmed SARS-CoV-2 infection or an uninfected control (not recorded which). The chain couples TRBV4-1 to TRBJ2-1, with a tentative D call TRBD1 (6 bases). The material sequenced was whole blood, taken at baseline. CDR3 loop: CASSQDQGLSSYNEQFF. CDR3 DNA sequence: TGCGCCAGCAGCCAAGATCAGGGGCTTAGCTCCTACAATGAGCAGTTCTTC.